The rows below give T cell receptor beta chains drawn from one sample of a study of T cells after yellow fever vaccination. TCRdb used MiXCR to reprocess the 5' RACE reads, holding one entry per CDR3 protein. The table shows 150,000 to 200,000 distinct CDR3 sequences, with approximately 6.8% occurring only once. Material: CD4+ T cells sorted from PBMCs, obtained less than 6 days after the first yellow fever vaccination. The receptor set was obtained from a man aged 18 to 35 who received the YFV17D yellow fever vaccine. The CDR3 runs from the conserved cysteine through the conserved F or W. D genes are given only for firm matches. Expanded clones are given a class, and other clones once, few, many or no size at all.

d_gene | j_gene | abundance | v_gene | CDR3nt | CDR3aa
NA | TRBJ2-1 | many | TRBV12-3/TRBV12-4 | TGTGCCAGCACCCCTTTCTACAATGAGCAGTTCTTC | CASTPFYNEQFF
NA | TRBJ2-2 | few | TRBV24-1 | TGTGCCACCAGTGATTCGGTCGGAGGGAACACCGGGGAGCTGTTTTTT | CATSDSVGGNTGELFF
TRBD1 | TRBJ2-1 | NA | TRBV7-3 | TGTGCCAGCAGCTCCCGGGACAGGGCCGATGAGCAGTTCTTC | CASSSRDRADEQFF
NA | TRBJ1-6 | NA | TRBV5-1 | TGCGCCAGCAGCTCGGCAAGTCGGGGGGATTCACCCCTCCACTTT | CASSSASRGDSPLHF
NA | TRBJ2-3 | many | TRBV9 | TGTGCCAGCAGCGTAGCGGGCTCTCGCACAGATACGCAGTATTTT | CASSVAGSRTDTQYF
NA | TRBJ1-2 | NA | TRBV7-2 | TGTGCCAGCAGCTTAGTAGAGGGCTACACCTTC | CASSLVEGYTF
TRBD2 | TRBJ2-3 | many | TRBV5-1 | TGCGCCAGCAAGTCGGGGGGGCCAGGGAATACGCAGTATTTT | CASKSGGPGNTQYF
NA | TRBJ2-2 | many | TRBV6-1 | TGTGCCAGCTCCACGCGAGGCAGGGGGAACACCGGGGAGCTGTTTTTT | CASSTRGRGNTGELFF
NA | TRBJ2-3 | NA | TRBV19 | TGTGCCAGTACCCTGTCACGGGTCAGCACAGATACGCAGTATTTT | CASTLSRVSTDTQYF
NA | TRBJ2-5 | many | TRBV20-1 | TGCAGTGCGAGCAGCGAAGAGACCCAGTACTTC | CSASSEETQYF
NA | TRBJ2-5 | NA | TRBV29-1 | TGCAGCGTTGCTTCTCTAACCCAAGAGACCCAGTACTTC | CSVASLTQETQYF
NA | TRBJ2-4 | many | TRBV5-6 | TGTGCCAGCAGCTTTGGGAGGTTAAACATTCAGTACTTC | CASSFGRLNIQYF
TRBD1 | TRBJ1-4 | few | TRBV3-1 | TGTGCCAGCAGCCAGGGACAGGGGGCAGGGAGACTGTTTTTT | CASSQGQGAGRLFF
NA | TRBJ1-6 | few | TRBV5-1 | TGCGCCAGCAGCCCTCAACAGTCTTACGTAGGTTCACCCCTCCACTTT | CASSPQQSYVGSPLHF
TRBD1 | TRBJ2-7 | many | TRBV14 | TGTGCCAGCAGCCAAGGAAGGGGGCAGGCCTTC | CASSQGRGQAF
NA | TRBJ2-7 | many | TRBV20-1 | TGCAGTGCTAGACTCAAGTTGTCCCCAGAGCAGTACTTC | CSARLKLSPEQYF
NA | TRBJ2-2 | many | TRBV7-2 | TGTGCCAGCAGCCCGAGGACAAGGACCGGGGAGCTGTTTTTT | CASSPRTRTGELFF
TRBD2 | TRBJ2-1 | NA | TRBV5-6 | TGTGCCAGCAGCTTGGAGGGGAGCGGGGGAACCTACAATGAGCAGTTCTTC | CASSLEGSGGTYNEQFF
TRBD2 | TRBJ2-3 | NA | TRBV5-4 | TGTGCCAGCAGCGTCGCGGGGGGGGTAGCAGATACGCAGTATTTT | CASSVAGGVADTQYF
NA | TRBJ1-1 | many | TRBV5-6 | TGTGCCAGCAGCTCCACCCTCAGGAATGCTGAAGCTTTCTTT | CASSSTLRNAEAFF
TRBD1 | TRBJ1-5 | NA | TRBV12-3/TRBV12-4 | TGTGCCAGCAGTTGGGGACAGGGGCTTGATCAGCCCCAGCATTTT | CASSWGQGLDQPQHF
TRBD1 | TRBJ1-1 | few | TRBV24-1 | TGTGCCACCAGCTTGACAGGGAGGGACACTGAAGCTTTCTTT | CATSLTGRDTEAFF
NA | TRBJ2-1 | NA | TRBV7-3 | TGTGCCAGCAGCTCAAGACTAGGCGACAGGGTAGGGAACAATGAGCAGTTCTTC | CASSSRLGDRVGNNEQFF
NA | TRBJ2-3 | many | TRBV5-1 | TGCGCCAGCAAGTTGGCAGGGCTCGGAGATACGCAGTATTTT | CASKLAGLGDTQYF
NA | TRBJ2-1 | many | TRBV14 | TGTGCCAGCAGCCTTAGCGGTCCCAATGAGCAGTTCTTC | CASSLSGPNEQFF
NA | TRBJ2-5 | few | TRBV9 | TGTGCCAGCAGCGTACAGGGCCAAGAGACCCAGTACTTC | CASSVQGQETQYF
TRBD1 | TRBJ1-5 | many | TRBV5-6 | TGTGCCAGCAGCTCCCCAAACAGGGGAATTGGTCAGCCCCAGCATTTT | CASSSPNRGIGQPQHF
NA | TRBJ2-5 | few | TRBV7-9 | TGTGCCAGCTCCAGGGTGCCCCAAGAGACCCAGTACTTC | CASSRVPQETQYF
NA | TRBJ2-5 | many | TRBV29-1 | TGCAGCGTTGGAACCTACGGGGGACGGGAGACCCAGTACTTC | CSVGTYGGRETQYF
TRBD1 | TRBJ2-5 | many | TRBV5-4 | TGTGCCAGCAGCTCCACGGGACAGGGGATGGAGACCCAGTACTTC | CASSSTGQGMETQYF
NA | TRBJ2-1 | few | TRBV5-1 | TGCGCCAGCAGCCCCGGAGAATCCTACAATGAGCAGTTCTTC | CASSPGESYNEQFF
NA | TRBJ2-5 | many | TRBV20-1 | TGCAGTGCCAGCCCTCGAGAGACCCAGTACTTC | CSASPRETQYF
TRBD1 | TRBJ1-5 | few | TRBV20-1 | TGCAGTGCTAGAGAGGGCGGGACAGGGGGTCAGCCCCAGCATTTT | CSAREGGTGGQPQHF
NA | TRBJ2-1 | few | TRBV19 | TGTGCCAGTAGTATCGGGGCCAATGAGCAGTTCTTC | CASSIGANEQFF
NA | TRBJ1-1 | few | TRBV28 | TGTGCCAGCAGTTTAACAGGGATTGTCACTGAAGCTTTCTTT | CASSLTGIVTEAFF
NA | TRBJ1-1 | many | TRBV7-2 | TGTGCCAGCAGCTTAGTGAGGGGGACTGAAGCTTTCTTT | CASSLVRGTEAFF
NA | TRBJ2-7 | many | TRBV5-1 | TGCGCCAGCAGCATGGACATCCTCTACGAGCAGTACTTC | CASSMDILYEQYF
NA | TRBJ1-2 | many | TRBV12-3/TRBV12-4 | TGTGCCAGCAGTTTCCAGGGCTGGGGCTACACCTTC | CASSFQGWGYTF
NA | TRBJ2-3 | NA | TRBV5-4 | TGTGCCACCTACCCAGGGGGGGGGACACGCACAGATACGCAGTATTTT | CATYPGGGTRTDTQYF
NA | TRBJ1-1 | many | TRBV19 | TGTGCCAGTAGGGAGGGACACTCGAACACTGAAGCTTTCTTT | CASREGHSNTEAFF
NA | TRBJ1-2 | many | TRBV20-1 | TGCAGTGGGGCGGGCCCTAACTATGGCTACACCTTC | CSGAGPNYGYTF
NA | TRBJ2-2 | many | TRBV6-2/TRBV6-3 | TGTGCCAGCAGTTACTCGGACCGGGGACCTACGCCCGGGGAGCTGTTTTTT | CASSYSDRGPTPGELFF